The present TCR beta chain was sequenced within a study of CD8 T cells in Susac syndrome. Both CD4+ and CD8+ T cells were negatively isolated, and TEMRA cells underwent FACS enrichment. The RNA input was about 0.5 to 1 ug, and it was reverse transcribed with random hexamers. Amplification of TCR beta CDR3 was carried out by immunoSEQ multiplex PCR, which covered 54 Vbeta and 13 Jbeta segments. A single record per CDR3 protein comes from TCRdb applying MiXCR to the immunoSEQ multiplex PCR reads. The profile shows 300,000 or so distinct CDR3 sequences, about 91% of them singletons. This CDR3 region has 13 residues. Between the trimmed V and J ends, which lost 6 bases and 3 bases, there was a span of 12 bases. Looked up from germline, CDR1 is ENHRY and CDR2 is SYGVKD.

The sequenced sample was CD4+ T cells from PBMCs. The sequence came from a human donor with multiple sclerosis. V gene TRBV10-3 combines with J gene TRBJ2-7, with D perhaps TRBD2 (5 bases). The CDR3 DNA sequence: TGTGCCATCAGATCGGGAATGGACTACGAGCAGTACTTC. Its protein product is CAIRSGMDYEQYF.